This T cell receptor beta chain was captured in a study of cytomegalovirus exposure and HLA in healthy donors listed by TCRdb under 2017. Some background on the complete study: An earlier analysis of roughly 570 of the donors reported about 280 Gb of sequence data and roughly 120 million unique TCR beta sequences obtained from around 180 million T cells. An early release that covered fewer than 800 HLA-typed donors contained about 290 gigabases of sequencing data and tens of millions of unique TCR sequences. Among the approximately 400 genotyped donors, around 79% belonged to the genetic ancestry cluster associated with self-reported Caucasian donors. The study aimed to test whether cataloging public T cell receptors could reveal signatures of past pathogen exposure. Using immunosequencing, the study profiled T cell repertoires from some 670 subjects and related those repertoires to cytomegalovirus serostatus. A separate validation cohort of over a hundred different subjects was used in addition to the approximately 700-subject first cohort. To predict cytomegalovirus infection status, the study brought together high-throughput TCR immunosequencing, statistical association of individual TCRs with disease status, and machine learning. A later analysis re-examined previously published TCR beta repertoires from just over 650 donors and added high-resolution HLA genotyping to investigate patterns of TCR occurrence. The later analysis used no new phenotypic data to find candidate immune exposures, relying instead on TCR beta sequences and their occurrence across donors. An earlier analysis of 500 to 650 of the donors applied high-throughput TCR beta sequencing to assess whether each TCR beta V gene segment acted as functional or pseudogenic. Alongside the repertoire data, information on donor age, sex, ethnicity and CMV serostatus was compiled. Genome-wide SNP genotypes for about 65% of the 666 donors were used in a later genetic analysis, which treated that subset as a discovery cohort. Every discovery cohort repertoire had been produced on one sequencing platform. Both class I and class II loci were covered by HLA typing, at four-digit resolution. The number of typed donors differed by locus: about 620-640 for A, B, C, DRB1 and DQB1; 522 for DQA1; 606 for DPA1; and around 450 for DPB1. Several DR-DQ haplotypes were handled as single units for association and clustering because linkage in the cohort was strong. Among several hundred genotyped donors of the cohort, an average of approximately 220,000 unique TCR beta nucleotide sequences was sequenced per donor, of which 15% to 20% were non-productive. General conclusions and limits of the study: The earlier analysis of approximately 540 of the donors excluded around 17 rarely observed V segments, including chromosome 9 orphons, because counts were too low. Broadly in line with IMGT annotations, most TCR beta V segments showed up in productive rearrangements about 87% or about 30% of the time in an earlier analysis of several hundred of the donors. In a later analysis, 16,951 TCR beta sequences were associated with specific HLA alleles at a false discovery rate of 0.05. In a later analysis, HLA-associated TCR beta chains were found to be more clonally expanded and to have lower generation probabilities than equally common non-associated chains. A group of highly shared sequence variants was considered likely to be a technical artifact of the sequencing pipeline. The authors suggested that the approach could potentially be extended to other disease states and immunological phenotypes. Presence/absence analyses assumed roughly uniform sequencing depth across donors, an assumption that may not hold. A further reported finding was that TCR beta sequences accurately predicted the HLA-A and HLA-B alleles for most subjects in the first cohort. In vitro tests confirmed that a few of the cytomegalovirus-associated TCR beta chains recognize cytomegalovirus antigens. In this cohort, only TCR beta chains were sequenced, and detectable features were limited by the absence of alpha or paired-chain data. In a later analysis, most CMV-associated TCR beta chains were found to appear HLA-restricted, with HLA associations seemingly driven largely by CMV exposure. In a later analysis, TCR association rates were found to vary across HLA loci, with the most associated TCRs seen for DRB1 alleles and the fewest for HLA-C alleles. When HLA alleles, especially DR and DQ, strongly co-occurred, attributing TCR associations to individual alleles was difficult. Correlated functional status among segregating V segments might reflect linkage disequilibrium, but an unknown experimental factor could not be ruled out. A later analysis reported that several top co-occurrence clusters appeared linked to parvovirus B19, influenza, CMV and Epstein-Barr virus. Compared with the roughly 670-donor mean, donors in an Asian-associated ancestry cluster had fewer N-insertions in productive TCRs, according to a later genetic analysis. An association between a missense DCLRE1C variant and V-gene and J-gene trimming of TCR beta chains was found in a later genetic analysis and replicated in an independent cohort. Because some donors lacked HLA typing at each locus, the association tests relied only on the typed subset. CMV serostatus was the only immune exposure information available for the cohort. The 87-base-pair reads could not distinguish some IMGT-functional V segments, including TRBV6-2 and TRBV6-3, so those segments were excluded. While some public TCRs were present in many individuals, most TCR sequences turned up only very rarely across donors. The study listed 150 to 200 TCR beta chains as associated with cytomegalovirus. Cytomegalovirus status was reported to be diagnosed by the classifier with high specificity and sensitivity in both the original and validation cohorts.

Note on this clone: The clone's antigen remains unknown. The record has no base qualities; no much larger clone is one base away.

Preparation of the library involved the immunoSEQ multiplex PCR assay. A mixture of 60 forward primers for TCR Vbeta segments and 13 reverse primers for TCR Jbeta segments was used in the multiplex PCR. The CDR3 region of rearranged TCR beta genes was amplified from genomic DNA with a multiplex PCR assay. Amplified TCR beta libraries were sequenced as 87-base-pair reads on the Illumina HiSeq System. As for the authors' bioinformatics: Across the 670 or so repertoires, a later analysis counted 60 million to 90 million unique TCR beta chains, 8.5 million to 12 million of which were shared by at least two donors. To remove PCR and sequencing errors, raw reads were error-corrected and collapsed into unique sequences using a nearest-neighbor algorithm that merged closely related sequences. CDR3 sequences were aligned to IMGT reference sequences to assign V, D and J gene segments. Each retained sequence needed at least a six-nucleotide match to both a V gene segment and a J gene segment. A rearrangement was called productive if the CDR3 had no stop codons and remained in frame with V and J, and every other rearrangement was called non-productive. CDR3 was defined according to IMGT convention as the region running from the second conserved V-encoded cysteine to the conserved J-encoded phenylalanine. The earlier analysis of roughly 590 of the donors excluded sequences that lacked an unambiguous match to a single V gene segment. In an earlier analysis of 587 of the donors, V segments were called functional above 56.7% productive rearrangements and were called segregating when the between-donor standard deviation exceeded 5%. A statistical classification framework was built to diagnose cytomegalovirus status from the catalog of TCR beta chain sequences. V and J gene assignment, in a later analysis, came from comparing TCR nucleotide sequences with IMGT/GENE-DB human TR gene sequences. Using the TCRdist pipeline, a later analysis assigned CDR3 sequences along with most-parsimonious VDJ recombination scenarios. In a later analysis, every TCR beta chain was defined by the combination of its CDR3 amino acid sequence and its V-gene family, and reads without a unique V-gene family were dropped. A later analysis removed 500 to 600 highly shared, low-generation-probability nucleotide sequences to deal with suspected cross-contamination and a sequencing artifact. A later analysis calculated a clonal expansion index for each public chain from normalized within-repertoire ranks of inferred template counts. In a later analysis, generation probabilities were computed with a VDJ recombination model fitted to out-of-frame rearrangements, and the resulting probabilities were checked against IGoR. In a later analysis, TCR-TCR, TCR-HLA and TCR-CMV co-occurrence was scored with hypergeometric tests, and a repertoire-size bias correction was applied to TCR pairs. A later analysis estimated false discovery rates by permuting HLA or CMV assignments 20 times. In a later analysis, co-occurring TCRs were grouped using DBSCAN, with TCRdist sequence similarity added in when clustering inside HLA-allele-positive subsets. Repertoires with fewer than 30,000 or more than 120,000 public chains, plus five repertoires with anomalous nucleotide sharing, were excluded from co-occurrence clustering. In TCRdb, the immuneACCESS table is reduced to in-frame sequences with V and J assigned. These tables do not hold every clone; where another copy was compared, an unresolved V gene accounts for under half, and the others remain unexplained. V and J calls plus clone size are reproduced from that table; the DNA served to infer D and trimming. The sample table contains over 150,000 clones; only one count was recorded for over 75% of them. Roughly 5.3% of the sample is taken by the ten largest.

In total, more than 500 healthy bone marrow donors made up the cohort. At the time of sampling, all cohort members were nominally healthy, though unrecorded immune exposures were likely present. The donor was CMV seropositive and was included in the group of 250 to 300 seropositive cohort members. A peripheral blood sample was provided by each donor, and peripheral blood mononuclear cells were used for TCR beta sequencing. The Qiagen DNeasy Blood Extraction Kit was used to extract genomic DNA from the blood cell samples. The CDR3 covers 12 residues, taking in both the cysteine and the phenylalanine. Here the CDR3 DNA is all that survives: 36 bases in frame from base 1. The germline V gene (reference sequence) sets CDR1 to GTSNPN and CDR2 to SVGIG. At the junction V is shortened by 2 bases and J by 8 bases, with 11 bases in between.

This TCR was sampled from a woman between 35 and 50 years old in good health and CMV-seropositive. The material sequenced was PBMCs. The chain employs TRBV30 and TRBJ2-3; the best D guess is TRBD2, with 7 bases matching. This receptor carries the CDR3 CAWSPGGATQYF. The DNA reads TGTGCCTGGAGTCCTGGGGGGGCTACGCAGTATTTT.